This T cell receptor (beta chain) was recovered during a study of beta chain features in type 1 diabetes listed by TCRdb under 2018. Regarding the study in general: No differences in mean age, gender distribution, total cell number or subset yield were found between patients and healthy donors. A total of around 100 million sorted cells were examined across all samples, and RNA yield correlated strongly with the number of cells per subset. The study compared the TCRB repertoires of sorted circulating CD4+ T cell subsets in recently diagnosed type 1 diabetes patients with those in matched healthy donors. Regulatory and stem cell-like memory subsets were obtained from only 8 patients and roughly eight healthy donors, while naive and central memory subsets were obtained from all 30 or so donors.

This clone was seen only a few times. The antigen this receptor binds is unknown. No much larger clone is present one base from it, and per-base qualities are unavailable. The High Capacity cDNA Reverse Transcription Kit was used to reverse transcribe all of the isolated RNA, meaning that expressed TCRB transcripts were what got sequenced. For stem cell-like memory T cell samples, survey-depth immunoSEQ sequencing was used, averaging about 1 million total reads per sample. Sorted cells were lysed in RLT buffer and RNA was extracted with DNase-treated RNeasy Micro or Mini kits, depending on cell number. Each cell subset was processed on its own to prevent cross-contamination, while patient and healthy donor samples were processed together. TCRB sequences were amplified from cDNA with the immunoSEQ multiplex PCR, producing 87-bp fragments spanning the CDR3 region. Sequencing of the amplicons was done on the Illumina HiSeq platform. On the study's bioinformatics: PCR bias was computationally corrected using synthetic template baselines, reads within Hamming distance 2 were collapsed, and singletons that could not be merged were discarded. Reads were aligned against IMGT so that V, D and J genes, CDR3 length and insertions or deletions at six rearrangement sites could be assigned. Within each subset, clonotype counts were normalized to the number of sorted cells before true diversity and Gini coefficients were calculated with the tcR R package. Repertoire sharing was quantified using the overlap coefficient calculated on TCRB nucleotide sequences. The immuneACCESS repertoire file appears here via TCRdb, limited to in-frame rearrangements. These files lack a portion of the clones; in checked studies, under half of the deficit traces to unresolved V genes, and the cause of the others is not known. The V and J calls and clone size were taken over from that table, and D and trimming were inferred from the DNA. This sample comprises 40,000 to 65,000 clones, 60% to 70% of them detected only once. Of the sample, 0.25% to 0.35% is held by the ten largest clones.

Overall study results and their limits: The naive, central memory and regulatory TCRB repertoires appeared to resemble one another more closely among patients than among healthy donors. In all four CD4+ subsets, TCRB CDR3 length was moderately but significantly shorter in type 1 diabetes patients. Because cDNA was sequenced instead of genomic DNA, activated cells with high expression could be over-represented, although the groups did not differ in activation or CD3 levels. Shorter templates might be favored by PCR, yet because patient and control samples were amplified and corrected together, any such skew would affect both groups equally. Patients with type 1 diabetes made fewer insertions and deleted more nucleotides at VDJ recombination sites, implying thymic rearrangement abnormalities. Only small numbers of individuals were included in the HLA sub-analyses, which left unresolved whether HLA type had any influence on TCRB rearrangement.

The CDR3 runs 14 residues from the cysteine to the phenylalanine. Kept here is only the CDR3 DNA, which spans 42 bases and is read in frame from base 1. For this chain, trimming is 4 bases at the V end and 4 bases at the J end, and the number of junction bases without a gene match is 6. CDR1 LGHNA and CDR2 YNFKEQ were looked up in the germline V gene. A single peripheral blood draw of about 116 mL on average was collected from each donor into heparinised tubes. A BD FACSAria II and a panel including CD45RO, CCR7, CD25, CD127, CD95 and CD27 were used to sort naive, central memory, regulatory and stem cell-like memory CD4+ T cells. All sorted populations exceeded 98% purity. Right away, PBMCs were isolated by Lymphoprep density gradient centrifugation and were stained directly, with no culture step. So that batch effects would be minimized, each experiment stained and sorted samples in pairs, pairing one healthy donor with one patient.

Sequenced input: stem cell memory CD4+ T cells from blood. In the paper's terms, the cell subset or site label means: stem cell-like memory CD4+ T cells. The source of this sequence is a woman under 40 with type 1 diabetes. Recombination connected TRBV4-2 to TRBJ1-1; 7 middle bases align to TRBD1. The CDR3 reads CASSPTGALTEAFF. The DNA sequence is given as TGTGCCAGCAGCCCCACAGGGGCGCTCACTGAAGCTTTCTTT.